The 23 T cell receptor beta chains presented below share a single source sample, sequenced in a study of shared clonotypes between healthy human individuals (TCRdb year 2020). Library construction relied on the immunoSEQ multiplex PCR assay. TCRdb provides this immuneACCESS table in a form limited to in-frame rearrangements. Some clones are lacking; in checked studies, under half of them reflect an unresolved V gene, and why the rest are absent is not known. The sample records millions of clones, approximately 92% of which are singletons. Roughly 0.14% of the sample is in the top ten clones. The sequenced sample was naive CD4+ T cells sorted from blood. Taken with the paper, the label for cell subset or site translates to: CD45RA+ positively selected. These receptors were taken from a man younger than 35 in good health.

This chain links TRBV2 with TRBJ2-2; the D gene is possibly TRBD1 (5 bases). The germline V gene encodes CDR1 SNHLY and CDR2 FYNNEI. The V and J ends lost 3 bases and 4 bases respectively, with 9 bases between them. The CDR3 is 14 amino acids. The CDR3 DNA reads TGTGCCAGCAGTGAGATGGGGCGCACCGGGGAGCTGTTTTTT. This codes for CASSEMGRTGELFF.

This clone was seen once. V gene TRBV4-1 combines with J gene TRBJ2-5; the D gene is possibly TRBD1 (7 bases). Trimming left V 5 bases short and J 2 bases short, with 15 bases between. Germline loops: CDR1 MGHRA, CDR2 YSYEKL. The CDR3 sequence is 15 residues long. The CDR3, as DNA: TGCGCCAGCAGCTCTTCAGGGGGGCGGCAAGAGACCCAGTACTTC. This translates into CASSSSGGRQETQYF.

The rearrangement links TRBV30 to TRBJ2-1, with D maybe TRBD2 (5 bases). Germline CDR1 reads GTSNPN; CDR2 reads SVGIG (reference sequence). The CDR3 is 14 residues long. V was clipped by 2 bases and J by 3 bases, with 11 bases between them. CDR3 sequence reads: CAWSMVARYNEQFF. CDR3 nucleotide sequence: TGTGCCTGGAGTATGGTAGCGCGCTACAATGAGCAGTTCTTC.

CDR3 sequence reads: CASRLAGAREQFF. CDR3 in DNA: TGTGCCAGTAGGTTGGCGGGAGCCCGTGAGCAGTTCTTC. The V gene is TRBV5-4, the J gene TRBJ2-1; TRBD2 matches at 7 bases. Germline values: CDR1 SGHNT, CDR2 YYREEE (reference sequence). Germline trimming cut 8 bases from V and 9 bases from J; bases unmatched to any gene: 11. CDR3 length equals 13 residues.

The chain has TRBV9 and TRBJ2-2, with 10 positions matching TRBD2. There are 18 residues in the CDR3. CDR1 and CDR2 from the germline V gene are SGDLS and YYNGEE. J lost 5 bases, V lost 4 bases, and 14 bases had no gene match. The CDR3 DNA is TGTGCCAGCAGCCGTCAAACCGCTAGCGGGAGTGTTACCGGGGAGCTGTTTTTT. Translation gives CASSRQTASGSVTGELFF.

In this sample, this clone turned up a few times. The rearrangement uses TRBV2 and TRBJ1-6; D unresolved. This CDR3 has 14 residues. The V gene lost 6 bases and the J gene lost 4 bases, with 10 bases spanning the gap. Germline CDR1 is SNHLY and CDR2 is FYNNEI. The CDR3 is CASRRQGYNSPLHF. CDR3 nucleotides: TGTGCCAGCAGGCGCCAAGGATATAATTCACCCCTCCACTTT.

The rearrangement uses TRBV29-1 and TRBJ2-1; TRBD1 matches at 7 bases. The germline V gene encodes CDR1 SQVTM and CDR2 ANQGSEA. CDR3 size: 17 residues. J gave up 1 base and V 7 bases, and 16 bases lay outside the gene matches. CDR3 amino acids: CSARAPRGGASYNEQFF. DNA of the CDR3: TGCAGCGCCAGAGCCCCGCGAGGGGGCGCGTCCTACAATGAGCAGTTCTTC.

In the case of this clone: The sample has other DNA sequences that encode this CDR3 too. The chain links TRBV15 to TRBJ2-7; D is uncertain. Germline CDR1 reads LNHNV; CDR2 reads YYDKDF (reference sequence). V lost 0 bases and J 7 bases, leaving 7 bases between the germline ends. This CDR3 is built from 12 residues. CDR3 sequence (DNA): TGTGCCACCAGCAGAGAAGGGTATGAGCAGTACTTC. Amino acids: CATSREGYEQYF.

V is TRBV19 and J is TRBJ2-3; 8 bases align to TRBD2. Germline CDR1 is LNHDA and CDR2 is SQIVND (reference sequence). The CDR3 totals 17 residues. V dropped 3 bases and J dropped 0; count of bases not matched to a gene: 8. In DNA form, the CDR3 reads TGTGCCAGTAGTATCGACTTCGTAGCGGGGAGCACAGATACGCAGTATTTT. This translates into CASSIDFVAGSTDTQYF.

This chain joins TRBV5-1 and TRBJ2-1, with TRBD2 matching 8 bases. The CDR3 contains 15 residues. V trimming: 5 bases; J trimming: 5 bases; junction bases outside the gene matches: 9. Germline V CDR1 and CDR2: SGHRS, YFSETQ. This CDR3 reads CASSTSGLGHNEQFF. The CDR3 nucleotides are TGCGCCAGCAGTACTAGCGGACTTGGACACAATGAGCAGTTCTTC.

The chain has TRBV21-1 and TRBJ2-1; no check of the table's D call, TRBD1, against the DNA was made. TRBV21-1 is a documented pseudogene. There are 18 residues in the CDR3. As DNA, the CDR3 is TGTGCCAGCAGCCAGACCCCGGAGACAGGGGACTCCTACAATGAGCAGTTCTTC. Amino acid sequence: CASSQTPETGDSYNEQFF.

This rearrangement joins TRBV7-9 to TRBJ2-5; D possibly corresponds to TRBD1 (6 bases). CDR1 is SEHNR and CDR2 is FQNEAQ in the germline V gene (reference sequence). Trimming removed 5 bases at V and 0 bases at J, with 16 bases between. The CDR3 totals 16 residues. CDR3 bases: TGTGCCAGCAGCCGCAGGGGAGCAGGCCACCAAGAGACCCAGTACTTC. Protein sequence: CASSRRGAGHQETQYF. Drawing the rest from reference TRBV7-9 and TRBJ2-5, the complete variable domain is DTGVSQNPRHKITKRGQNVTFRCDPISEHNRLYWYRQTLGQGPEFLTYFQNEAQLEKSRLLSDRFSAERPKGSFSTLEIQRTEQGDSAMYLCASSRRGAGHQETQYFGPGTRLLVL.

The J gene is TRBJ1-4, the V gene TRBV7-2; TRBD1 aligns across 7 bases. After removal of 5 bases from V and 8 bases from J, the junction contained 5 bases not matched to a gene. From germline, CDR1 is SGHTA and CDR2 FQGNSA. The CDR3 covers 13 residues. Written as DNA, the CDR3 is TGTGCCAGCAGCGGACGACAGGGCGAAAAACTGTTTTTT. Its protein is CASSGRQGEKLFF.

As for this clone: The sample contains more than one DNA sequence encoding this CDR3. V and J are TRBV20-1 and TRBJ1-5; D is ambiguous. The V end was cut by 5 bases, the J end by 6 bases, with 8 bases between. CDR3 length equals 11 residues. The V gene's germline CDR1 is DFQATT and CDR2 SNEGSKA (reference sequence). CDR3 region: CSAGGSQPQHF. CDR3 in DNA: TGCAGTGCTGGAGGGAGTCAGCCCCAGCATTTT.

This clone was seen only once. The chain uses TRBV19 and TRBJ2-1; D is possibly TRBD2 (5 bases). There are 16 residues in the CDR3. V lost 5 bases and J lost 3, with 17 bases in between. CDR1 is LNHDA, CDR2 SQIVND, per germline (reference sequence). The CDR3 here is CASSATRIGNYNEQFF. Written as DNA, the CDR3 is TGTGCCAGTAGTGCAACTAGGATAGGAAACTACAATGAGCAGTTCTTC.

The CDR3 DNA reads TGTGCCAGCAGTGAAGGGCGGGGGGCAGGTCAGCCCCAGCATTTT. Protein sequence: CASSEGRGAGQPQHF. This chain links TRBV6-1 with TRBJ1-5, with D perhaps TRBD1 (6 bases). The CDR3 has 15 amino acids. CDR1 and CDR2 from the germline V gene are MNHNS and SASEGT. The ends were cut back, 1 base at V and 6 bases at J, with 13 bases in the middle.

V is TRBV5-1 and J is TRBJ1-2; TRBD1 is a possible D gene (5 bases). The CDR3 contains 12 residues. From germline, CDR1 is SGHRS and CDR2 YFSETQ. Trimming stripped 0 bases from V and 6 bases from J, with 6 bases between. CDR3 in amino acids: CASSLVGDGYTF. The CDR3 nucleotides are TGCGCCAGCAGCTTGGTAGGGGATGGCTACACCTTC. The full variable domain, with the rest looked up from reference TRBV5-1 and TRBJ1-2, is KAGVTQTPRYLIKTRGQQVTLSCSPISGHRSVSWYQQTPGQGLQFLFEYFSETQRNKGNFPGRFSGRQFSNSRSEMNVSTLELGDSALYLCASSLVGDGYTFGSGTRLTVV.

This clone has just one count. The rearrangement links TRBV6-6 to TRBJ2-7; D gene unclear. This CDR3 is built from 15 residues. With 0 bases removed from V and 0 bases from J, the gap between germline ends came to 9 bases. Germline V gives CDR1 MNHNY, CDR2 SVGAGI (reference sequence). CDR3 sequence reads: CASSYSYTSSYEQYF. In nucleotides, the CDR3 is TGTGCCAGCAGTTACTCTTACACGAGCTCCTACGAGCAGTACTTC.

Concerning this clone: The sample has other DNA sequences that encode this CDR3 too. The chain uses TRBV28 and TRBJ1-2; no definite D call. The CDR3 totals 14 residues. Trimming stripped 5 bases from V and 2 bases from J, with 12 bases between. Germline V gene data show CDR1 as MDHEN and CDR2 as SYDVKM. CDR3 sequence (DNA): TGTGCCAGCAGTCTCCGACAACCCAACTATGGCTACACCTTC. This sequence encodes CASSLRQPNYGYTF.

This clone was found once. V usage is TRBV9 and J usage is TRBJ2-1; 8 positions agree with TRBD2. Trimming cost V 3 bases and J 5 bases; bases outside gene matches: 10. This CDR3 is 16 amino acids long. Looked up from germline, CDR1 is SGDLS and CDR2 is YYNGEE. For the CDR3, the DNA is TGTGCCAGCAGCGGTGCAGCGGGAGTTGTTCACAATGAGCAGTTCTTC. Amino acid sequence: CASSGAAGVVHNEQFF.

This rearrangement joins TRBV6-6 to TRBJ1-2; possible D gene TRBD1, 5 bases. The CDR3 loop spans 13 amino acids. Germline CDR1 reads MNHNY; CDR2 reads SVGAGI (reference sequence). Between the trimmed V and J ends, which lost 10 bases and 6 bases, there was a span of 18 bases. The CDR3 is CATAVGAADGYTF. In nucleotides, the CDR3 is TGTGCCACCGCCGTCGGGGCAGCGGATGGCTACACCTTC.

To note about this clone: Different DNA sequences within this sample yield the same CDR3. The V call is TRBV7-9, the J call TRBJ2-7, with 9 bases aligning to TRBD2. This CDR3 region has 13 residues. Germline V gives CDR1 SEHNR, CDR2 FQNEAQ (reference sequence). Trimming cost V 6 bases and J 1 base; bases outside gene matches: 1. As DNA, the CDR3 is TGTGCCAGCAGTCTAGCGGGGTCCTACGAGCAGTACTTC. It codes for CASSLAGSYEQYF. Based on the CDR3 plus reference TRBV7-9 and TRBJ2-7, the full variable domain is DTGVSQNPRHKITKRGQNVTFRCDPISEHNRLYWYRQTLGQGPEFLTYFQNEAQLEKSRLLSDRFSAERPKGSFSTLEIQRTEQGDSAMYLCASSLAGSYEQYFGPGTRLTVT.

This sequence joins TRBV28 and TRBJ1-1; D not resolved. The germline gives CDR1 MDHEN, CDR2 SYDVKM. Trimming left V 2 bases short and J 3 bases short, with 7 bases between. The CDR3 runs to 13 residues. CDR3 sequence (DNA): TGTGCCAGCAGTTTAGGCCTGGACACTGAAGCTTTCTTT. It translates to CASSLGLDTEAFF.